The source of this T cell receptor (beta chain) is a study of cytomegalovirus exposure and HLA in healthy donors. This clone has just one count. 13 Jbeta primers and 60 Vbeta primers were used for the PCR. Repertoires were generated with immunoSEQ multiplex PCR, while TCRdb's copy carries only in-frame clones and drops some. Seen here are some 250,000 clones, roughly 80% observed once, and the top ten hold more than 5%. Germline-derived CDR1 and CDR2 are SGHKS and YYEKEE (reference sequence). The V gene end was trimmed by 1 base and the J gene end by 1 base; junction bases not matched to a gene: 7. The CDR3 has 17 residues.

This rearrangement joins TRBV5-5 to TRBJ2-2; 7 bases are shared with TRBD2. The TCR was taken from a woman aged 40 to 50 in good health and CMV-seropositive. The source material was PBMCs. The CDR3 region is CASSLIIQRGNTGELFF. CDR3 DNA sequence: TGTGCCAGCAGCTTGATTATCCAGCGGGGGAACACCGGGGAGCTGTTTTTT. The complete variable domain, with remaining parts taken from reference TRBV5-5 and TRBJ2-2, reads DAGVTQSPTHLIKTRGQQVTLRCSPISGHKSVSWYQQVLGQGPQFIFQYYEKEERGRGNFPDRFSARQFPNYSSELNVNALLLGDSALYLCASSLIIQRGNTGELFFGEGSRLTVL.